In its sample, the clone carrying this T cell receptor (beta chain) was seen a few times. Its antigen is not known. This PCR relied on a set of 60 Vbeta primers and 13 Jbeta primers. Sequencing used immunoSEQ multiplex PCR; TCRdb keeps in-frame clones, though not all of them. The table includes fewer than 150,000 clones, about 80% detected once. This sample is drawn from a study of cytomegalovirus exposure and HLA in healthy donors. The study, taken as a whole, reports: In a later analysis, TCR beta V- and J-gene trimming was associated with a missense DCLRE1C variant.

This clonotype originated in a man aged 25 to 45 in good health and CMV-seronegative. Sequenced input: PBMCs.

CDR3 bases: TGTGCCAGCCGGGGTGGTAGCAATCAGCCCCAGCATTTT. The encoded protein is CASRGGSNQPQHF. The chain combines TRBV6-5 with TRBJ1-5; D gene unclear. The V and J ends lost 8 bases and 0 bases respectively, with 8 bases between them. The CDR3 sequence is 13 residues long. Germline loops: CDR1 MNHEY, CDR2 SVGAGI.